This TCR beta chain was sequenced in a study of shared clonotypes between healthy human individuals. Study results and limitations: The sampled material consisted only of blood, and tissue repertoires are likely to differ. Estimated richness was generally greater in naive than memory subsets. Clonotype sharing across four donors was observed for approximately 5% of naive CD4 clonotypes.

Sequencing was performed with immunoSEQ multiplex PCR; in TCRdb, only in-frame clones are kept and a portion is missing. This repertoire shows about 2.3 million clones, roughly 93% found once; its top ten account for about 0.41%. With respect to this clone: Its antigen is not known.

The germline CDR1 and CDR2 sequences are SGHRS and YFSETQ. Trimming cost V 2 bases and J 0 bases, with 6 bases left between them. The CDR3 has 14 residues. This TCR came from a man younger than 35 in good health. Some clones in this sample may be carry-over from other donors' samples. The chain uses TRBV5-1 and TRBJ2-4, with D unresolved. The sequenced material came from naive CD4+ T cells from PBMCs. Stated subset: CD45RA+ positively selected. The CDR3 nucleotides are TGCGCCAGCAGCTTTGGTGTAGCCAAAAACATTCAGTACTTC. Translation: CASSFGVAKNIQYF.